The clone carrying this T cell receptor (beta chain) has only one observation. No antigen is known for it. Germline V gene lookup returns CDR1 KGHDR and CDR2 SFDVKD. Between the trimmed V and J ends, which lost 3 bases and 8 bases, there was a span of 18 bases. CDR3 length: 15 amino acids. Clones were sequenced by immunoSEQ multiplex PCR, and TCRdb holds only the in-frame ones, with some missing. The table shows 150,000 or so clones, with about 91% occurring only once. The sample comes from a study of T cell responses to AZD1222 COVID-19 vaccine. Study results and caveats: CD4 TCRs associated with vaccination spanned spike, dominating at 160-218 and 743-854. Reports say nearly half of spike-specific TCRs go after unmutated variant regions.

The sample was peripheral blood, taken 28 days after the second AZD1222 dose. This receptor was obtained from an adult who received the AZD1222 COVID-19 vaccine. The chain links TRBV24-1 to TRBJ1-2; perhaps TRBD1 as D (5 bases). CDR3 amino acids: CATSDPGRQGGGYTF. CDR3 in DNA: TGTGCCACCAGTGATCCCGGGAGGCAGGGCGGAGGCTACACCTTC.